This TCR beta chain is drawn from a study of blood T cell repertoires in COVID-19. Looking at the study overall: PBMCs, B-cell-depleted T cells, or T cells provided the cDNA or gDNA that made up the material.

V shed 4 bases and J 5 bases; nucleotides not matched to a gene: 7. Germline V gene data show CDR1 as SGHNT and CDR2 as YENEEA. The CDR3 totals 14 residues. Profiling relied on immunoSEQ multiplex PCR, and the TCRdb table lists in-frame clones only, not all of them. Of over 130,000 clones in the sample, about 79% were seen once. The chain joins TRBV11-3 to TRBJ1-1; 7 nucleotides match TRBD1. This receptor was identified in a woman aged 45-65 years who had recovered from COVID-19. Sequenced: PBMCs or T cells enriched from blood (not recorded which). CDR3 protein: CASSSGTERTEAFF. DNA of the CDR3: TGTGCCAGCAGCTCCGGGACAGAAAGAACTGAAGCTTTCTTT.